The 24 T cell receptor beta chains reported below all come from one sample, sequenced in a study of Graves' ophthalmopathy and Graves' hyperthyroidism. RNA transcripts provided the template for amplifying TCR beta CDR3 regions. HTBI-primed RT-PCR formed the first round, and a multiplex PCR formed the second. TCRdb reprocessed the multiplex PCR reads via MiXCR and lists one record per CDR3 protein. The repertoire holds hundreds of thousands of distinct CDR3 sequences, roughly 41% seen once, with approximately 43% in the top ten. Sequencing was done on a sample of peripheral blood. The receptors were gathered from an adult man with Graves' ophthalmopathy.

The chain's CDR3 is CASSHGREQYF. The DNA for the CDR3 is TGTGCCAGCAGCCACGGACGCGAGCAGTACTTC. The genes are TRBV2 and TRBJ2-7; no firm D call. The V end lost 6 bases, the J end lost 6 bases, and 9 bases lay between the germline ends. The CDR3 is made up of 11 amino acids. CDR1 SNHLY and CDR2 FYNNEI come from the germline V gene.

The V call is TRBV7-9, the J call TRBJ1-5; the D gene is possibly TRBD1 (6 bases). Trimming pared 5 bases from V and 4 bases from J, leaving 15 bases between. Per germline, CDR1 SEHNR and CDR2 FQNEAQ (reference sequence). The CDR3 sequence is 15 residues long. The CDR3 region is CASSGSGGLNQPQHF. In DNA, the CDR3 is TGTGCCAGCAGCGGTAGCGGGGGCTTAAATCAGCCCCAGCATTTT.

V gene TRBV2 combines with J gene TRBJ1-1; a weak D match, TRBD1 (5 bases). Germline CDR1 and CDR2: SNHLY and FYNNEI. The CDR3 is made up of 13 amino acids. V dropped 5 bases and J dropped 11 bases, with 18 bases sitting between them. CDR3 nucleotides: TGTGCCAGCAGTTCGGGACGGAGGATTGCTGCTTTCTTT. Translating gives CASSSGRRIAAFF.

The rearrangement uses TRBV10-3 and TRBJ1-4, with 7 bases fitting TRBD1. Germline CDR1 reads ENHRY; CDR2 reads SYGVKD. The CDR3 has 16 amino acids. V lost 3 bases, J lost 4 bases, and 8 bases stayed unmatched. In nucleotides, the CDR3 is TGTGCCATCAGTGACGACAGGGATGGGGGTAATGAAAAACTGTTTTTT. Amino acid sequence: CAISDDRDGGNEKLFF.

As concerns this clonotype: A much larger clone lies one base from this, so it may be a read error. This rearrangement joins TRBV7-2 to TRBJ2-5; tentative D call: TRBD1 (6 bases). This CDR3 comprises 14 residues. Germline V CDR1 and CDR2: SGHTA, FQGNSA. The CDR3 region is CASGFAGAPETQYF. CDR3 DNA sequence: TGTGCCAGCGGCTTTGCAGGGGCGCCGGAGACCCAGTACTTC.

This clonotype was picked up a small number of times. The chain recombines TRBV6-5 with TRBJ2-5; 9 bases line up with TRBD2. The CDR3 has 16 residues. Germline V gene data show CDR1 as MNHEY and CDR2 as SVGAGI. Losses at the gene ends were 0 bases for V and 5 bases for J; bases not matched to a gene: 7. CDR3 in DNA: TGTGCCAGCAGTTACTCGACGCGGGGGGGCCGGGAGACCCAGTACTTC. This sequence encodes CASSYSTRGGRETQYF.

The J gene is TRBJ1-4, the V gene TRBV7-2; maybe TRBD1 (6 bases). CDR1 and CDR2 (germline): SGHTA, FQGNSA. The CDR3 loop spans 14 amino acids. The ends were cut back, 6 bases at V and 6 bases at J, with 14 bases in the middle. CDR3 residues: CASSTGLADEKLFF. CDR3 coding DNA: TGTGCCAGCAGTACAGGGCTTGCTGATGAAAAACTGTTTTTT.

This sequence joins TRBV29-1 and TRBJ1-2, with D maybe TRBD1 (5 bases). V dropped 8 bases and J dropped 3 bases, with 10 bases sitting between them. The CDR3 extends over 11 amino acids. Germline CDR1 reads SQVTM; CDR2 reads ANQGSEA. The CDR3, as DNA: TGCAGCTCGGGACGGGACTATGGCTACACCTTC. Translated: CSSGRDYGYTF.

This clonotype was recorded many times. J is TRBJ2-5 and V is TRBV14, with 7 bases aligning to TRBD2. The germline V gene has CDR1 SGHDN and CDR2 FVKESK. V trimming: 4 bases; J trimming: 4 bases; junction bases outside the gene matches: 6. The CDR3 has 14 amino acids. Here the CDR3 reads CASSLLQRGETQYF. The CDR3 DNA is TGTGCCAGCAGCCTGCTCCAGCGGGGAGAGACCCAGTACTTC.

This clonotype was seen a handful of times. This rearrangement joins TRBV2 to TRBJ1-4; D might be TRBD1 (5 bases). The germline gives CDR1 SNHLY, CDR2 FYNNEI. V dropped 5 bases and J dropped 4 bases, with 14 bases sitting between them. This CDR3 has 15 residues. The CDR3: CASSYEGRLNEKLFF. CDR3 in DNA: TGTGCCAGCAGTTACGAGGGGCGACTTAATGAAAAACTGTTTTTT.

This sequence joins TRBV25-1 and TRBJ1-2; possibly TRBD1 for D (5 bases). V was shortened by 4 bases and J by 3 bases, with 18 bases between the two germline ends. CDR3 length equals 16 residues. Germline CDR1 MGHDK, CDR2 SYGVNS. CDR3 DNA sequence: TGTGCCAGCAGTGGGGCCACCGGGGCAAGGGACTATGGCTACACCTTC. This gives the protein CASSGATGARDYGYTF.

J is TRBJ2-1 and V is TRBV29-1; 8 bases match TRBD1. This CDR3 is built from 13 residues. Germline V gene data show CDR1 as SQVTM and CDR2 as ANQGSEA. J lost 4 bases, V lost 3 bases, and 2 bases had no gene match. CDR3 bases: TGCAGCGTTGATAGGGACAGGTACAATGAGCAGTTCTTC. As protein: CSVDRDRYNEQFF.

This clonotype has a count of ten or more. J is TRBJ1-5 and V is TRBV12-3 or TRBV12-4; 9 bases fit TRBD1. The CDR3 covers 15 residues. V lost 5 bases and J lost 2; bases outside the gene matches: 4. This CDR3 is CASSRTGDGNQPQHF. CDR3 nucleotide sequence: TGTGCCAGCAGTCGGACAGGGGATGGCAATCAGCCCCAGCATTTT.

At least ten counts were recorded for this clonotype. V gene TRBV29-1 combines with J gene TRBJ1-6, with TRBD1 matching 10 bases. Germline values: CDR1 SQVTM, CDR2 ANQGSEA. V lost 6 bases, J lost 8 bases, and 4 bases stayed unmatched. This CDR3 is 13 amino acids long. The CDR3 DNA reads TGCAGCGTGACGACAGGGGGCTATTCACCCCTCCACTTT. It is translated as CSVTTGGYSPLHF.

The rearrangement links TRBV11-1 to TRBJ1-2; 8 nucleotides line up with TRBD1. CDR3 length: 13 amino acids. The germline gives CDR1 SGHAT, CDR2 FQDESV (reference sequence). J was trimmed by 7 bases and V by 9 bases; bases with no gene match: 10. In DNA, the CDR3 is TGTGCCAGTCACTCAGGGACAGGAGTTGGCTACACCTTC. This encodes CASHSGTGVGYTF.

This clonotype was seen repeatedly, ten times or more. This chain's CDR3 is CSARDWSGRTANTEAFF. CDR3 DNA: TGCAGTGCTAGAGATTGGTCTGGGCGTACAGCTAACACTGAAGCTTTCTTT. This chain uses TRBV20-1 with TRBJ1-1, with D uncertain. Germline CDR1 reads DFQATT; CDR2 reads SNEGSKA (reference sequence). Deletions cut 0 bases from V and 2 bases from J, with 19 bases between. This CDR3 comprises 17 residues.

Concerning this clonotype itself: The CDR3 carries no conserved terminal phenylalanine or tryptophan, so it likely arises from a read error. The DNA is left out, because the CDR3 cannot be placed on it with certainty; the CDR3 is given as TCRdb lists it. The V call is TRBV15, the J call TRBJ2-5; TRBD1 reflects the table's D call only, with no check against the DNA. Per germline, CDR1 LNHNV and CDR2 YYDKDF (reference sequence). The CDR3 totals 11 residues, both ends included. The CDR3 protein is CATSPTRGWDT.

This clonotype was seen many times. The chain links TRBV2 to TRBJ1-1; 8 bases align to TRBD1. The CDR3 has 14 amino acids. Germline-derived CDR1 and CDR2 are SNHLY and FYNNEI. J gave up 2 bases and V 5 bases, and 4 bases lay outside the gene matches. The DNA for the CDR3 is TGTGCCAGCAGTTTTACAGGGGGTAACACTGAAGCTTTCTTT. As protein: CASSFTGGNTEAFF.

This clonotype has at least ten counts. The chain joins TRBV15 to TRBJ1-3; D gene ambiguous. The CDR3 spans 13 residues. Trimming took off 3 bases at V and 3 bases at J, with 6 bases between the two ends. Germline assignment: CDR1 LNHNV and CDR2 YYDKDF (reference sequence). The CDR3 coding sequence is TGTGCCACCAGCAGCGACCGTGGAAACACCATATATTTT. Its translation: CATSSDRGNTIYF.

The chain couples TRBV11-2 to TRBJ1-6; perhaps TRBD1 as D (6 bases). The CDR3 is 15 amino acids. CDR1 and CDR2 from the germline V gene are SGHAT and FQNNGV. Trimming shortened V by 3 bases and J by 9 bases, and 15 bases separated the two germline ends. For the CDR3, the DNA is TGTGCCAGCAGCTTGGAACAGGGCGTGGGTTCACCCCTCCACTTT. Residues: CASSLEQGVGSPLHF.

This clonotype was recorded many times. The chain combines TRBV29-1 with TRBJ1-2; 10 positions match TRBD1. Trimming removed 4 bases from V and 4 bases from J; junction bases left unmatched: 6. The CDR3 has 14 amino acids. The germline V gene has CDR1 SQVTM and CDR2 ANQGSEA. CDR3 sequence: CSVGKGQGGYGYTF. The CDR3 nucleotides are TGCAGCGTTGGAAAAGGACAGGGGGGCTATGGCTACACCTTC.

The rearrangement uses TRBV7-2 and TRBJ1-2; D might be TRBD1 (5 bases). V lost 7 bases and J lost 4, with 22 bases in between. The CDR3 covers 16 residues. From germline, CDR1 is SGHTA and CDR2 FQGNSA. In nucleotides, the CDR3 is TGTACCAGCACCTCATCGAGGGGCACCGATACCTATGGCTACACCTTC. Protein product: CTSTSSRGTDTYGYTF.

The chain employs TRBV7-6 and TRBJ2-7; TRBD2 agrees at 12 bases. V gave up 5 bases and J gave up 2 bases; unmatched junction bases: 4. CDR3 length: 15 residues. The germline V gene encodes CDR1 SGHVS and CDR2 FNYEAQ. The CDR3 bases are TGTGCCAGCAGCGTTAGACTAGCGGGAGCCTACGAGCAGTACTTC. This codes for CASSVRLAGAYEQYF.

This clonotype was counted only a few times. CDR3 in DNA: TGTGCCAGCAGTGAAATGGTCAGGCAGAACCGGGATGGCTACACCTTC. Residues: CASSEMVRQNRDGYTF. The chain recombines TRBV6-5 with TRBJ1-2; D gene unclear. V shed 5 bases and J shed 6 bases, with 22 bases lying between them. This CDR3 contains 16 residues. CDR1 is MNHEY, CDR2 SVGAGI, per germline.